This is a list of T cell receptor beta chains from one sample in a study of blood T cells in healthy people across ages. TCRdb recomputed calls from the 5' RACE reads with MiXCR, one row per CDR3 protein. The sample gives about 1,400,000 distinct CDR3 sequences, almost 60% of which show up once; approximately 7% is in the top ten. The sequenced material came from blood. All receptors derive from a young man in good health. Each CDR3 is given with its conserved first and last residue. The D gene is left open where the match is weak. Clone size appears in some rows only: once, few, many, or a class for an expanded clone.

cdr3_nt: TGCGCCAGCAGCCAAGAGGTCGGGGGGCGCATCCTCACCGGGGAGCTGTTTTTT
cdr3_aa: CASSQEVGGRILTGELFF
clone_size: -
d_call: -
v_call: TRBV4-3
j_call: TRBJ2-2

cdr3_nt: TGTGCCAGCAATTCAGGGGGACCTCCGGCGGCCCAGTACTTC
cdr3_aa: CASNSGGPPAAQYF
clone_size: -
d_call: TRBD1
v_call: TRBV12-3/TRBV12-4
j_call: TRBJ2-5

cdr3_nt: TGTGCCAGCAGCCAACTCACGCTTGCCCCGGGACCTCGTGCAGATACGCAGTATTTT
cdr3_aa: CASSQLTLAPGPRADTQYF
clone_size: -
d_call: -
v_call: TRBV4-2
j_call: TRBJ2-3

cdr3_nt: TGTGCCACCAATGCAGGGGCGGATCAGCCCCAGCATTTT
cdr3_aa: CATNAGADQPQHF
clone_size: -
d_call: -
v_call: TRBV2
j_call: TRBJ1-5

cdr3_nt: TGTGCCAGCAGCCAAGGGAACACAGGGAATCAGCCCCAGCATTTT
cdr3_aa: CASSQGNTGNQPQHF
clone_size: -
d_call: -
v_call: TRBV3-1
j_call: TRBJ1-5

cdr3_nt: TGTGCCAGCAGGACTAGCGAGCGTTCGGATACGCAGTATTTT
cdr3_aa: CASRTSERSDTQYF
clone_size: -
d_call: TRBD2
v_call: TRBV7-2
j_call: TRBJ2-3

cdr3_nt: TGTGCCAGCAGCCCGTGGTCTAGATCCTACAATGAGCAGTTCTTC
cdr3_aa: CASSPWSRSYNEQFF
clone_size: -
d_call: -
v_call: TRBV12-3/TRBV12-4
j_call: TRBJ2-1

cdr3_nt: TGCGCCAGCAGCGTTGGGACAGGGAGGGAGCAGTACTTC
cdr3_aa: CASSVGTGREQYF
clone_size: few
d_call: TRBD1
v_call: TRBV4-1
j_call: TRBJ2-7

cdr3_nt: TGCGCCAGCAGCCAAGGGGACAGGCCATGGGGCTACACCTTC
cdr3_aa: CASSQGDRPWGYTF
clone_size: few
d_call: TRBD1
v_call: TRBV4-1
j_call: TRBJ1-2

cdr3_nt: TGCGCCAGCAGCCAAGGACTAGCGGGCGAGTGGGGTGAGCAGTTCTTC
cdr3_aa: CASSQGLAGEWGEQFF
clone_size: few
d_call: TRBD2
v_call: TRBV4-1
j_call: TRBJ2-1

cdr3_nt: TGTGCCAGCAGCTTAGTACCCCTCGACAGGCCTCCCTTCTACGAGCAGTACTTC
cdr3_aa: CASSLVPLDRPPFYEQYF
clone_size: -
d_call: -
v_call: TRBV7-6
j_call: TRBJ2-7

cdr3_nt: TGTGCCAGCACCTGGGCAGGGAAAACTGAAGCTTTCTTT
cdr3_aa: CASTWAGKTEAFF
clone_size: -
d_call: -
v_call: TRBV12-3/TRBV12-4
j_call: TRBJ1-1

cdr3_nt: TGTGCCAGCAGCCACTACTTTAAGAGGTCAACTAATGAAAAACTGTTTTTT
cdr3_aa: CASSHYFKRSTNEKLFF
clone_size: few
d_call: -
v_call: TRBV4-2
j_call: TRBJ1-4

cdr3_nt: TGTGCCAGCAGCTTAGTCGGACGTAGCAGCAGGACCGGGGAGCTGTTTTTT
cdr3_aa: CASSLVGRSSRTGELFF
clone_size: -
d_call: -
v_call: TRBV7-2
j_call: TRBJ2-2

cdr3_nt: TGCGCCAGCCGCAAAACATTTCAGGGCAGGGCTAACTATGGCTACACCTTC
cdr3_aa: CASRKTFQGRANYGYTF
clone_size: few
d_call: -
v_call: TRBV4-1
j_call: TRBJ1-2

cdr3_nt: TGTGCCAGCAGTGAGGAAAGTGGGTTTGGCTACACCTTC
cdr3_aa: CASSEESGFGYTF
clone_size: -
d_call: -
v_call: TRBV25-1
j_call: TRBJ1-2

cdr3_nt: TGTGCCAGCAGCCAAGGGACAGACGATCAGCCCCAGCATTTT
cdr3_aa: CASSQGTDDQPQHF
clone_size: -
d_call: -
v_call: TRBV3-1
j_call: TRBJ1-5

cdr3_nt: TGCAGCGTTGTTTTAGCGGGAGCCAATGAGCAGTTCTTC
cdr3_aa: CSVVLAGANEQFF
clone_size: few
d_call: TRBD2
v_call: TRBV29-1
j_call: TRBJ2-1

cdr3_nt: TGCAGCGTTGATATCACAGGGACCAACAATGAGCAGTTCTTC
cdr3_aa: CSVDITGTNNEQFF
clone_size: -
d_call: -
v_call: TRBV29-1
j_call: TRBJ2-1

cdr3_nt: TGCAGCTCGGGACCACAGGGGAATGAGCAGTTCTTC
cdr3_aa: CSSGPQGNEQFF
clone_size: -
d_call: TRBD1
v_call: TRBV29-1
j_call: TRBJ2-1

cdr3_nt: TGTGCCATCAGTGAGCATCGGGGTCCTCTCTCCTACGAGCAGTACTTC
cdr3_aa: CAISEHRGPLSYEQYF
clone_size: -
d_call: -
v_call: TRBV10-3
j_call: TRBJ2-7

cdr3_nt: TGTGCCAGCAGCTTAACCCGATTTGATAGCGGGAGAATGAGCGAGCAGTACTTC
cdr3_aa: CASSLTRFDSGRMSEQYF
clone_size: few
d_call: TRBD2
v_call: TRBV7-6
j_call: TRBJ2-7

cdr3_nt: TGCGCCAGCAGACCACAGGGGGTAGAAAAACTGTTTTTT
cdr3_aa: CASRPQGVEKLFF
clone_size: few
d_call: TRBD1
v_call: TRBV4-3
j_call: TRBJ1-4

cdr3_nt: TGTGCCAGCAGTAACTCCGGGACAGGGGGATTTTACACCTTC
cdr3_aa: CASSNSGTGGFYTF
clone_size: -
d_call: TRBD1
v_call: TRBV6-5
j_call: TRBJ1-2

cdr3_nt: TGCGCCAGCAGCTTGGTGGCGGCGGCACGCTCCTACGAGCAGTACTTC
cdr3_aa: CASSLVAAARSYEQYF
clone_size: -
d_call: -
v_call: TRBV5-1
j_call: TRBJ2-7

cdr3_nt: TGCAGTGCGGGGCGCCGGGAGGGCTACGAGCAGTACTTC
cdr3_aa: CSAGRREGYEQYF
clone_size: -
d_call: TRBD2
v_call: TRBV20-1
j_call: TRBJ2-7

cdr3_nt: TGTGCCGGACAGGGGGCGGTTGAGACCCAGTACTTC
cdr3_aa: CAGQGAVETQYF
clone_size: once
d_call: TRBD1
v_call: TRBV7-9
j_call: TRBJ2-5

cdr3_nt: TGCAGTGCTAGGATACAGGGGCGTAATACTGAAGCTTTCTTT
cdr3_aa: CSARIQGRNTEAFF
clone_size: -
d_call: TRBD1
v_call: TRBV20-1
j_call: TRBJ1-1

cdr3_nt: TGCAGTGCGGCGGGTGGAGGTTACACACCGCTAGCCAAAAACATTCAGTACTTC
cdr3_aa: CSAAGGGYTPLAKNIQYF
clone_size: once
d_call: -
v_call: TRBV20-1
j_call: TRBJ2-4

cdr3_nt: TGCAGTGCTAGCCGGAATAGCAATGAGCAGTTCTTC
cdr3_aa: CSASRNSNEQFF
clone_size: -
d_call: -
v_call: TRBV20-1
j_call: TRBJ2-1

cdr3_nt: TGTGCCAGCGGTGAACAGGGCTACACCTTC
cdr3_aa: CASGEQGYTF
clone_size: -
d_call: -
v_call: TRBV7-2
j_call: TRBJ1-2

cdr3_nt: TGTGCCAGCAGGAATTTAAAGCCCACGGGAACCTACGAGCAGTACTTC
cdr3_aa: CASRNLKPTGTYEQYF
clone_size: -
d_call: -
v_call: TRBV4-2
j_call: TRBJ2-7

cdr3_nt: TGTGCCAGCAGCCCGACGTGGCCTTTTGAGCAGTTCTTC
cdr3_aa: CASSPTWPFEQFF
clone_size: -
d_call: -
v_call: TRBV11-2
j_call: TRBJ2-1

cdr3_nt: TGCGCCAGCAGACCACGACAGGGCTCCTACGAGCAGTACTTC
cdr3_aa: CASRPRQGSYEQYF
clone_size: few
d_call: TRBD1
v_call: TRBV4-1
j_call: TRBJ2-7

cdr3_nt: TGCAGTGCTAGTTCTTTATCTAGCTCCTACGAGCAGTACTTC
cdr3_aa: CSASSLSSSYEQYF
clone_size: -
d_call: -
v_call: TRBV20-1
j_call: TRBJ2-7

cdr3_nt: TGTGCCAGCAGCTTAGGGACCCAGAGGAGTGAGCAGTTCTTC
cdr3_aa: CASSLGTQRSEQFF
clone_size: -
d_call: -
v_call: TRBV7-9
j_call: TRBJ2-1

cdr3_nt: TGTGCCAGCAGCTTACTAGACTCTCCCTCGCAAGATACGCAGTATTTT
cdr3_aa: CASSLLDSPSQDTQYF
clone_size: -
d_call: -
v_call: TRBV7-9
j_call: TRBJ2-3

cdr3_nt: TGTGCCAGCAGCCCGGGGACAGGGGAACGAAACATTCAGTACTTC
cdr3_aa: CASSPGTGERNIQYF
clone_size: -
d_call: TRBD1
v_call: TRBV11-1
j_call: TRBJ2-4

cdr3_nt: TGTGCCAGCAGTTTCGCTAGCGAAACCTACAATGAGCAGTTCTTC
cdr3_aa: CASSFASETYNEQFF
clone_size: few
d_call: -
v_call: TRBV12-3/TRBV12-4
j_call: TRBJ2-1

cdr3_nt: TGCGCCAGCAGCTCCTCCGGGACAGGAGGCCCAGATACGCAGTATTTT
cdr3_aa: CASSSSGTGGPDTQYF
clone_size: few
d_call: TRBD1
v_call: TRBV5-1
j_call: TRBJ2-3

cdr3_nt: TGTGCCAGCAGCTTAGAAGCCTTTCAAGAGACCCAGTACTTC
cdr3_aa: CASSLEAFQETQYF
clone_size: -
d_call: -
v_call: TRBV7-2
j_call: TRBJ2-5

cdr3_nt: TGCAGCGTTGGGGGGACAGGGGGCTACGAGCAGTACTTC
cdr3_aa: CSVGGTGGYEQYF
clone_size: -
d_call: TRBD1
v_call: TRBV29-1
j_call: TRBJ2-7

cdr3_nt: TGTGCCACCAGCAGAGATCCTGGGAGCTACAATGAGCAGTTCTTC
cdr3_aa: CATSRDPGSYNEQFF
clone_size: -
d_call: -
v_call: TRBV15
j_call: TRBJ2-1

cdr3_nt: TGCAGTGCTAGGGACAGGGATTATGATCAGCCCCAGCATTTT
cdr3_aa: CSARDRDYDQPQHF
clone_size: -
d_call: TRBD1
v_call: TRBV20-1
j_call: TRBJ1-5

cdr3_nt: TGTGCCACCAGTGAAACGGAGGACGCAACACAGTTCTTC
cdr3_aa: CATSETEDATQFF
clone_size: -
d_call: -
v_call: TRBV24-1
j_call: TRBJ2-1

cdr3_nt: TGTGCCAGCAGCTTGTTATTAGGGAGCAGTGAGCAGTTCTTC
cdr3_aa: CASSLLLGSSEQFF
clone_size: -
d_call: -
v_call: TRBV7-2
j_call: TRBJ2-1